The sequence of this T cell receptor beta chain was determined in a study of T cells after yellow fever vaccination. Study in general: Low-cell-number fractions underwent preparation using SMART-Seq v4 Ultra Low Input.

The table lists this clonotype with many counts. The CDR3 loop spans 13 amino acids. Trimming removed 0 bases at V and 5 bases at J, with 7 bases between. From germline, CDR1 is SGHRS and CDR2 YFSETQ. TCRdb used MiXCR to reprocess the 5' RACE reads, holding one entry per CDR3 protein. Of just over 250,000 distinct CDR3 sequences listed, around 4.9% are singletons. This sample comprised CD4+ T cells sorted from PBMCs, obtained on the day of the yellow fever booster vaccination. V is TRBV5-1 and J is TRBJ2-3; tentatively, D is TRBD1 (6 bases). This clonotype was obtained from a young man who received the YFV17D yellow fever vaccine. CDR3: CASSLEGEDTQYF. CDR3 nucleotide sequence: TGCGCCAGCAGCTTGGAGGGGGAAGATACGCAGTATTTT.